A selection of T cell receptor beta chains follows, all from one sample in a study of T-cell reconstitution after alpha-beta-depleted transplantation in children. TCRdb used MiXCR to reprocess the PCR reads, holding one entry per CDR3 protein. This repertoire shows 200,000 to 250,000 distinct CDR3 sequences, more than 20% found once; its top ten account for roughly 5%. Sequences were derived from PBMCs, mostly from graft donor cells, sampled 360 days after TCRalphabeta/CD19-depleted stem cell transplant. These receptors originate from a female patient aged 2-10 years who had a stem cell transplant for congenital amegakaryocytic thrombocytopenia, so the T cells may come from the graft donor. CDR3s include the opening cysteine and the closing phenylalanine or tryptophan. Each record gives: D gene, J gene, V gene, clone size, CDR3 protein, CDR3 DNA. A D gene is named only where the DNA matches it firmly. Size tells how often a clone was seen (once, few, many) or the class of an expanded clone, and some rows leave it out.

TRBD1 TRBJ1-5 TRBV28 - CASSLHRPGQGAYSNQPQHF TGTGCCAGCAGTCTCCACAGACCGGGACAGGGGGCGTATAGCAATCAGCCCCAGCATTTT
TRBD1 TRBJ1-1 TRBV12-3/TRBV12-4 - CASSYRLQGTVDTEAFF TGTGCCAGCAGTTACCGATTACAGGGGACCGTGGACACTGAAGCTTTCTTT
TRBD1 TRBJ2-7 TRBV12-3/TRBV12-4 - CASSPPPDREAPDEQYF TGTGCCAGCAGCCCACCCCCGGACAGGGAAGCTCCCGACGAGCAGTACTTC
TRBD2 TRBJ2-3 TRBV7-9 - CASSLDGGRTDTQYF TGTGCCAGCAGCTTAGACGGGGGGAGAACAGATACGCAGTATTTT
- TRBJ2-5 TRBV10-2 few CASSRGLAETQYF TGCGCCAGCTCCCGTGGCCTAGCTGAGACCCAGTACTTC
TRBD2 TRBJ2-5 TRBV24-1 few CATSDVAGAPQETQYF TGTGCCACCAGTGATGTAGCGGGGGCTCCCCAAGAGACCCAGTACTTC
TRBD2 TRBJ2-2 TRBV5-1 few CASSLASAGTGELFF TGCGCCAGCAGCTTGGCGTCAGCGGGGACCGGGGAGCTGTTTTTT
TRBD2 TRBJ2-3 TRBV20-1 - CSAGRRGLADTQYF TGCAGTGCCGGGAGGAGGGGCCTGGCAGATACGCAGTATTTT
TRBD1 TRBJ1-1 TRBV6-2/TRBV6-3 - CASSRQGEAAFF TGTGCCAGCAGTCGACAGGGGGAAGCAGCTTTCTTT
- TRBJ2-3 TRBV7-2 - CASSGRAGSTDTQYF TGTGCCAGCAGCGGCCGCGCGGGCAGCACAGATACGCAGTATTTT
- TRBJ2-6 TRBV7-2 - CAEGTSNSGANVLTF TGTGCCGAGGGGACAAGTAACTCTGGGGCCAACGTCCTGACTTTC
- TRBJ2-1 TRBV20-1 - CSATYRSTTYNEQFF TGCAGTGCAACCTACAGGAGCACTACCTACAATGAGCAGTTCTTC
- TRBJ2-1 TRBV28 - CASSIWDTKDLYNEQFF TGTGCCAGCAGTATCTGGGACACCAAAGATCTCTACAATGAGCAGTTCTTC
- TRBJ2-1 TRBV9 many CASSLGGGGSYNEQFF TGTGCCAGCAGCCTCGGCGGCGGCGGCTCCTACAATGAGCAGTTCTTC
TRBD2 TRBJ2-1 TRBV9 - CASSVVGGGYNEQFF TGTGCCAGCAGCGTAGTGGGGGGGGGCTACAATGAGCAGTTCTTC
- TRBJ1-2 TRBV29-1 few CSALGGAGYGYTF TGCAGCGCACTTGGAGGGGCCGGCTATGGCTACACCTTC
TRBD2 TRBJ2-7 TRBV27 few CASSTQAGDYLHEQYF TGTGCCAGCAGTACCCAAGCGGGAGATTATCTCCACGAGCAGTACTTC
- TRBJ2-7 TRBV28 few CASLETDSYEQYF TGTGCCAGTTTAGAGACAGACTCCTACGAGCAGTACTTC
- TRBJ2-3 TRBV12-3/TRBV12-4 few CASSLVPGPDTQYF TGTGCCAGCAGTTTAGTCCCGGGCCCAGATACGCAGTATTTT
- TRBJ2-3 TRBV29-1 few CSGGAGTDTQYF TGCAGCGGGGGCGCGGGCACAGATACGCAGTATTTT
- TRBJ1-6 TRBV4-1 few CASSQILAGTRYNSPLHF TGCGCCAGCAGCCAAATACTGGCCGGGACACGGTATAATTCACCCCTCCACTTT
TRBD1 TRBJ2-3 TRBV5-1 - CASSLADRSGTDTQYF TGCGCCAGCAGCTTGGCGGACAGGTCGGGCACAGATACGCAGTATTTT
- TRBJ1-6 TRBV20-1 few CNARDLTGGSYNSPLHF TGCAATGCTAGAGATCTGACGGGAGGCTCCTATAATTCACCCCTCCACTTT
TRBD2 TRBJ2-3 TRBV29-1 few CSVEELAGGSDTQYF TGCAGCGTTGAAGAACTAGCGGGGGGTTCAGATACGCAGTATTTT
TRBD2 TRBJ2-1 TRBV20-1 - CSARGDYNNEQFF TGCAGTGCTAGAGGGGACTATAACAATGAGCAGTTCTTC
TRBD1 TRBJ1-1 TRBV5-1 few CASSLTGQGSTEAFF TGCGCCAGCAGCTTGACGGGACAGGGGAGCACTGAAGCTTTCTTT
TRBD2 TRBJ2-3 TRBV30 few CAWVRGGRAPDTQYF TGTGCCTGGGTGCGGGGCGGGAGGGCCCCAGATACGCAGTATTTT
- TRBJ2-4 TRBV20-1 - CSASRGAAKNIQYF TGCAGTGCTAGCAGGGGGGCCGCCAAAAACATTCAGTACTTC
TRBD2 TRBJ2-7 TRBV6-5 - CASSYPSGRSSYEQYF TGTGCCAGCAGTTACCCTAGCGGGAGGAGCTCCTACGAGCAGTACTTC
- TRBJ1-1 TRBV4-2 few CASSQEGGQATNTEAFF TGTGCCAGCAGCCAAGAGGGGGGCCAGGCAACGAACACTGAAGCTTTCTTT
- TRBJ2-7 TRBV16 - CASSQLRAQTYEQYF TGTGCCAGCAGCCAACTGCGAGCACAGACCTACGAGCAGTACTTC
- TRBJ2-1 TRBV21-1 many CASSNRADYNEQFF TGTGCCAGCAGCAATCGAGCAGACTACAATGAGCAGTTCTTC
- TRBJ2-2 TRBV6-1 - CASRSRNTGELFF TGTGCCAGCAGGTCAAGAAACACCGGGGAGCTGTTTTTT
- TRBJ2-3 TRBV28 - CASSLQHPRGDGDTQYF TGTGCCAGCAGTTTGCAACACCCCCGGGGTGATGGAGATACGCAGTATTTT
TRBD1 TRBJ1-2 TRBV7-9 - CASSLAGQGRGNYGYTF TGTGCCAGCAGCTTAGCGGGACAGGGCCGAGGAAACTATGGCTACACCTTC
- TRBJ2-3 TRBV7-2 few CASSLTWAGTDTQYF TGTGCCAGCAGCTTAACTTGGGCGGGCACAGATACGCAGTATTTT
TRBD1 TRBJ2-7 TRBV2 - CASRGLRDRVKSEQYF TGTGCCAGCAGAGGACTCAGGGACAGGGTAAAAAGCGAGCAGTACTTC
- TRBJ1-2 TRBV5-4 - CASSLDSHGYTF TGTGCCAGCAGCTTGGACAGCCATGGCTACACCTTC
TRBD1 TRBJ1-2 TRBV2 - CASIRQGVYGYTF TGTGCCAGCATACGACAGGGGGTCTATGGCTACACCTTC
- TRBJ2-5 TRBV3-1 - CASSQDSLNQETQYF TGTGCCAGCAGCCAAGATTCGCTAAACCAAGAGACCCAGTACTTC
- TRBJ1-3 TRBV12-3/TRBV12-4 few CAGGASTGNTIYF TGTGCCGGAGGGGCGAGCACTGGAAACACCATATATTTT
TRBD1 TRBJ1-3 TRBV12-5 - CASGFGDREDTIYF TGTGCTAGTGGTTTTGGGGACAGGGAAGACACCATATATTTT
- TRBJ2-7 TRBV12-3/TRBV12-4 - CASSHTILASPVEQYF TGTGCCAGCAGCCATACAATTTTAGCGAGTCCCGTCGAGCAGTACTTC